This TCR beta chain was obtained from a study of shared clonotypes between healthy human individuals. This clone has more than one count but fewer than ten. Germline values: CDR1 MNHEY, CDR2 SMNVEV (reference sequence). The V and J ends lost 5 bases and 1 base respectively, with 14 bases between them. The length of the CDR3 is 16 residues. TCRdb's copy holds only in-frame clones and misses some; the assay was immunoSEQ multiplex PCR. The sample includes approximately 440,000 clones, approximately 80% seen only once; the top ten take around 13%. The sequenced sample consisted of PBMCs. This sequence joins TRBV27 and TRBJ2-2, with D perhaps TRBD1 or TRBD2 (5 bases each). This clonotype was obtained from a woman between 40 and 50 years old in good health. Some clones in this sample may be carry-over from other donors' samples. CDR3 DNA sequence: TGTGCCAGCAGTCCTTGGGGACGGTTGAACACCGGGGAGCTGTTTTTT. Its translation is CASSPWGRLNTGELFF.